This entry lists 24 T cell receptor beta chains sequenced from one sample in a study of T-cell reconstitution after alpha-beta-depleted transplantation in children. Using unique molecular identifiers, the investigators prepared the TCRbeta library. TCRdb reprocessed the PCR reads via MiXCR and lists one record per CDR3 protein. The sample records around 700,000 distinct CDR3 sequences, around 14% being singletons. The starting material was PBMCs, obtained before TCRalphabeta/CD19-depleted stem cell transplant. The receptor source for this set is a girl under 10 years old with congenital amegakaryocytic thrombocytopenia, due to receive a stem cell transplant.

This clonotype turned up a few times. The V gene is TRBV10-2, the J gene TRBJ2-6, with 8 bases lining up with TRBD1. With 6 bases clipped from V and 2 bases from J, the junction kept 6 bases outside the gene matches. The CDR3 is 16 residues long. Germline CDR1 and CDR2: WSHSY and SAAADI. Here the CDR3 DNA reads TGCGCCAGCAGAACGGACAGGGTCACTGGGGCCAACGTCCTGACTTTC. Translating gives CASRTDRVTGANVLTF.

This clonotype was seen more than once but under ten times. This rearrangement joins TRBV5-1 to TRBJ2-1; the match to TRBD2 covers 8 bases. Germline CDR1 reads SGHRS; CDR2 reads YFSETQ. J lost 2 bases, V lost 5 bases, and 9 bases had no gene match. CDR3 length equals 16 residues. As DNA, the CDR3 is TGCGCCAGCAGGCGTAGCGGGACCGCTACCTACAATGAGCAGTTCTTC. Translated, it gives CASRRSGTATYNEQFF.

In DNA, the CDR3 is TGTGCCAGCAGTCCCCGACTAGTTCAAGAGCAGTACTTC. Its protein product is CASSPRLVQEQYF. The gene calls are TRBV12-3 or TRBV12-4 and TRBJ2-7; the D gene is possibly TRBD2 (6 bases). The CDR3 extends over 13 amino acids. Trimming pared 5 bases from V and 7 bases from J, leaving 15 bases between.

This chain links TRBV28 with TRBJ2-7; 10 positions agree with TRBD1. The CDR3 loop spans 17 amino acids. V shed 4 bases, J shed 3 bases, and the junction held 12 bases outside the gene matches. Germline V gives CDR1 MDHEN, CDR2 SYDVKM. The CDR3 nucleotides read TGTGCCAGCAGTTCCCCTCGGGACAGGGGTAGTGGCTACGAGCAGTACTTC. It codes for CASSSPRDRGSGYEQYF.

This rearrangement joins TRBV7-9 to TRBJ1-5; D is uncertain. Trimming took 5 bases from V and 4 from J, leaving 18 bases between them. CDR1 and CDR2 (germline): SEHNR, FQNEAQ (reference sequence). This CDR3 is 16 amino acids long. CDR3: CASSPGGPFGNQPQHF. The DNA for the CDR3 is TGTGCCAGCAGCCCCGGAGGCCCCTTCGGTAATCAGCCCCAGCATTTT.

This clonotype was seen ten or more times. This sequence joins TRBV10-3 and TRBJ2-1, with a weak D call TRBD2 (5 bases). Germline CDR1 ENHRY, CDR2 SYGVKD. Trimming left V 11 bases short and J 3 bases short, with 14 bases between. This CDR3 is 13 amino acids long. The CDR3 DNA follows: TGTGCCGTAGCGAGTCCGGGCTACAATGAGCAGTTCTTC. This gives the protein CAVASPGYNEQFF.

This clonotype was observed at least ten times. The gene calls are TRBV20-1 and TRBJ1-1, with unresolved D. V was cut by 6 bases and J by 0 bases, with 17 bases left in between. The CDR3 runs 15 residues. Germline V lookup: CDR1 DFQATT, CDR2 SNEGSKA (reference sequence). CDR3 nucleotides: TGCAGTGCCCGAACACAGACCTACATGAACACTGAAGCTTTCTTT. Its protein is CSARTQTYMNTEAFF.

This clonotype appeared many times. The V call is TRBV5-1, the J call TRBJ2-7; possibly TRBD2 for D (5 bases). V was cut by 2 bases and J by 3 bases, with 9 bases left in between. Germline-derived CDR1 and CDR2 are SGHRS and YFSETQ. The CDR3 is 13 residues long. The CDR3 loop reads CASSFSEGYEQYF. The CDR3 bases are TGCGCCAGCAGCTTTTCTGAGGGCTACGAGCAGTACTTC. The full variable domain, with the rest looked up from reference TRBV5-1 and TRBJ2-7, is KAGVTQTPRYLIKTRGQQVTLSCSPISGHRSVSWYQQTPGQGLQFLFEYFSETQRNKGNFPGRFSGRQFSNSRSEMNVSTLELGDSALYLCASSFSEGYEQYFGPGTRLTVT.

This clonotype has more than one count but fewer than ten. This sequence joins TRBV10-1 and TRBJ1-4; D possibly corresponds to TRBD1 (5 bases). V was trimmed by 4 bases and J by 3 bases, leaving 15 bases between them. In germline, CDR1 is WNHNN, CDR2 SYGVQD (reference sequence). CDR3 length: 16 residues. CDR3 sequence reads: CASSAGPLTSNEKLFF. The CDR3 DNA sequence: TGCGCCAGCAGTGCAGGGCCGCTCACATCTAATGAAAAACTGTTTTTT.

This clonotype was seen ten or more times. The chain carries TRBV28 and TRBJ1-2; no firm D call. Trimming stripped 6 bases from V and 4 bases from J, with 15 bases between. Per germline, CDR1 MDHEN and CDR2 SYDVKM. The CDR3 length is 14 residues. The CDR3 DNA sequence: TGTGCCAGCAGGTCCCTCCCCACAGTCTATGGCTACACCTTC. Protein sequence: CASRSLPTVYGYTF.

The CDR3 DNA is TGTGCCAGCAGCTTAGAGTGGGACAACACAGATACGCAGTATTTT. The encoded protein is CASSLEWDNTDTQYF. V gene TRBV7-8 combines with J gene TRBJ2-3; D is perhaps TRBD1 (6 bases). The germline V gene encodes CDR1 SGHVS and CDR2 FQNEAQ. This CDR3 is built from 15 residues. The V gene lost 1 base and the J gene lost 2 bases, with 10 bases spanning the gap.

This clonotype was seen more than once but under ten times. The rearrangement links TRBV4-1 to TRBJ1-5; no firm D call. Trimming took off 3 bases at V and 3 bases at J, with 12 bases between the two ends. CDR1 is MGHRA and CDR2 is YSYEKL in the germline V gene. The CDR3 is made up of 15 amino acids. The DNA for the CDR3 is TGCGCCAGCAGCCACGTCCGAGGGCCCAATCAGCCCCAGCATTTT. Amino acids: CASSHVRGPNQPQHF.

This clonotype has a handful of counts. The rearrangement links TRBV29-1 to TRBJ1-1; a possible D gene is TRBD1 (5 bases). This CDR3 is built from 15 residues. Germline values: CDR1 SQVTM, CDR2 ANQGSEA. Trimming removed 4 bases at V and 1 base at J, with 16 bases between. Here the CDR3 reads CSVAYTGRTNTEAFF. CDR3 nucleotide sequence: TGCAGCGTTGCATACACAGGACGGACGAACACTGAAGCTTTCTTT.

This clonotype was seen many times. The rearrangement uses TRBV29-1 and TRBJ2-5; no clear D gene. The CDR3 length is 15 residues. V was pared by 0 bases and J by 5 bases, with 16 bases between. Germline CDR1 is SQVTM and CDR2 is ANQGSEA. CDR3 in amino acids: CSVEDPDSSDETQYF. CDR3 in DNA: TGCAGCGTTGAAGATCCGGATTCGAGCGATGAGACCCAGTACTTC.

This clonotype was detected ten times or more. The J gene is TRBJ2-2, the V gene TRBV20-1, with D perhaps matching TRBD1 (6 bases). CDR1 and CDR2 (germline): DFQATT, SNEGSKA (reference sequence). V lost 2 bases and J 5 bases, leaving 12 bases between the germline ends. CDR3 length: 14 residues. CDR3 coding DNA: TGCAGTGCTAGATGGGACCAGGGGACCGGGGAGCTGTTTTTT. Translating gives CSARWDQGTGELFF.

The rearrangement uses TRBV5-1 and TRBJ2-2; TRBD2 agrees at 7 bases. CDR1 is SGHRS and CDR2 is YFSETQ in the germline V gene. After removal of 4 bases from V and 2 bases from J, the junction contained 5 bases not matched to a gene. This CDR3 is built from 15 residues. CDR3 loop: CASSQAGENTGELFF. CDR3 coding DNA: TGCGCCAGCAGCCAGGCGGGGGAAAACACCGGGGAGCTGTTTTTT.

This clonotype was counted between two and nine times. The chain combines TRBV20-1 with TRBJ2-7; TRBD2 aligns across 10 bases. The germline V gene has CDR1 DFQATT and CDR2 SNEGSKA (reference sequence). The CDR3 is 15 residues long. The V and J ends lost 6 bases and 0 bases, in that order; junction bases with no gene match: 8. CDR3 amino acids: CSATTPSGSSYEQYF. The CDR3 DNA reads as TGCAGTGCCACAACCCCTAGCGGGAGCTCCTACGAGCAGTACTTC.

This clonotype appeared a few times. The chain recombines TRBV29-1 with TRBJ1-1, with a tentative D call TRBD1 (5 bases). Germline values: CDR1 SQVTM, CDR2 ANQGSEA. V was trimmed by 7 bases and J by 6 bases, leaving 12 bases between them. The CDR3 extends over 11 amino acids. The CDR3 DNA is TGCAGCGGTCGCAGGGAGTCTGAAGCTTTCTTT. Protein: CSGRRESEAFF.

The table lists this clonotype with many counts. The chain combines TRBV5-1 with TRBJ2-3, with 7 bases identical to TRBD1. Trimming at V came to 7 bases and at J to 0 bases, leaving 8 bases not matched to a gene. CDR3 length equals 15 residues. Per germline, CDR1 SGHRS and CDR2 YFSETQ. CDR3 sequence reads: CASGKTGSSTDTQYF. CDR3 nucleotides: TGCGCCAGCGGAAAGACAGGGTCGAGCACAGATACGCAGTATTTT.

This clonotype was recorded many times. The chain couples TRBV20-1 to TRBJ2-7; TRBD1 might be the D (5 bases). In germline, CDR1 is DFQATT, CDR2 SNEGSKA (reference sequence). Trimming took 0 bases from V and 0 from J, leaving 15 bases between them. The CDR3 covers 16 residues. The CDR3 loop reads CSARDHRRHASYEQYF. The CDR3 nucleotides read TGCAGTGCTAGAGACCACAGGCGACATGCCTCCTACGAGCAGTACTTC.

This clonotype turned up a few times. V usage is TRBV24-1 and J usage is TRBJ2-2, with D unclear. V was shortened by 4 bases and J by 4 bases, with 18 bases between the two germline ends. The CDR3 runs 17 residues. CDR1 is KGHDR and CDR2 is SFDVKD in the germline V gene. CDR3: CATSDTTLEPSTGELFF. CDR3 in DNA: TGTGCCACCAGTGACACCACTCTGGAGCCGAGCACCGGGGAGCTGTTTTTT.

This clonotype occurred many times. The V gene is TRBV7-8, the J gene TRBJ2-2; 10 bases line up with TRBD1. Germline V CDR1 and CDR2: SGHVS, FQNEAQ. V trimming: 3 bases; J trimming: 3 bases; junction bases outside the gene matches: 4. This CDR3 is 16 amino acids long. The CDR3 DNA is TGTGCCAGCAGCTTGTTGGACAGGGGGGACACCGGGGAGCTGTTTTTT. Translation: CASSLLDRGDTGELFF.

This clonotype was observed a handful of times. V and J are TRBV19 and TRBJ1-5, with 9 bases that match TRBD1. The V gene end was trimmed by 4 bases and the J gene end by 6 bases; junction bases not matched to a gene: 4. CDR3 length: 14 amino acids. Per germline, CDR1 LNHDA and CDR2 SQIVND (reference sequence). CDR3 protein: CASSTPTGGQPQHF. The CDR3 DNA reads as TGTGCCAGTAGTACCCCGACAGGGGGTCAGCCCCAGCATTTT.

The chain couples TRBV28 to TRBJ1-1, with D unclear. This CDR3 spans 12 amino acids. Trimming took off 3 bases at V and 3 bases at J, with 5 bases between the two ends. Germline V gene data show CDR1 as MDHEN and CDR2 as SYDVKM. This chain's CDR3 is CASSLKHTEAFF. The DNA of the CDR3 is TGTGCCAGCAGTTTGAAACACACTGAAGCTTTCTTT.